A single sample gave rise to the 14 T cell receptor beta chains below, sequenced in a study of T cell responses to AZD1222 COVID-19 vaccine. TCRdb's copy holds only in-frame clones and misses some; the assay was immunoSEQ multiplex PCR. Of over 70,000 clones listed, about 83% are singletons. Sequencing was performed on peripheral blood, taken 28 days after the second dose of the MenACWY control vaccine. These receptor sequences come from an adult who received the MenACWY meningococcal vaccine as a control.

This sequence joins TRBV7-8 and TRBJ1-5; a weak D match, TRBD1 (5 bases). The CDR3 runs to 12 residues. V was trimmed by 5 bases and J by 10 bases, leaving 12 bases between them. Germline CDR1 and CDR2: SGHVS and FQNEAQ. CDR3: CASSTSRGPQHF. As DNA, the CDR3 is TGTGCCAGCAGCACATCGAGGGGTCCCCAGCATTTT. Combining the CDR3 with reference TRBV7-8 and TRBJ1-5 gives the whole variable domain GAGVSQSPRYKVAKRGQDVALRCDPISGHVSLFWYQQALGQGPEFLTYFQNEAQLDKSGLPSDRFFAERPEGSVSTLKIQRTQQEDSAVYLCASSTSRGPQHFGDGTRLSIL.

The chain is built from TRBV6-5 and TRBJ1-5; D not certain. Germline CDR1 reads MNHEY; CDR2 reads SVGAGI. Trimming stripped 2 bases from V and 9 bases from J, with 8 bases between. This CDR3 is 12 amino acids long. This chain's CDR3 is CASSYPGGPQHF. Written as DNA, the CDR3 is TGTGCCAGCAGTTACCCGGGCGGGCCCCAGCATTTT.

CDR3 DNA: TGTGCCTGGAGCCAGGGGCAATCAGCCCAGCATTTT. Translation gives CAWSQGQSAQHF. The chain combines TRBV30 with TRBJ1-5; D might be TRBD1 (6 bases). The germline CDR1 and CDR2 sequences are GTSNPN and SVGIG (reference sequence). The CDR3 is made up of 12 amino acids. Trimming pared 3 bases from V and 11 bases from J, leaving 14 bases between.

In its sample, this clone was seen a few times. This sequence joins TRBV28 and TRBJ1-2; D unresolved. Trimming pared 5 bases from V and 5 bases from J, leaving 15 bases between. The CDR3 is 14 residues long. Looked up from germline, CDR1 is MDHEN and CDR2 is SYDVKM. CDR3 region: CASSKISQKYGYTF. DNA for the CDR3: TGTGCCAGCAGTAAAATAAGCCAGAAATATGGCTACACCTTC.

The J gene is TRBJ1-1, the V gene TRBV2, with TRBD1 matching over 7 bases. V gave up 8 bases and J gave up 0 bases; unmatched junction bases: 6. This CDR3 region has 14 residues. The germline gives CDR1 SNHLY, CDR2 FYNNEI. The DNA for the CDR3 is TGTGCCAGCGTCAGGGGGATCATGAACACTGAAGCTTTCTTT. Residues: CASVRGIMNTEAFF.

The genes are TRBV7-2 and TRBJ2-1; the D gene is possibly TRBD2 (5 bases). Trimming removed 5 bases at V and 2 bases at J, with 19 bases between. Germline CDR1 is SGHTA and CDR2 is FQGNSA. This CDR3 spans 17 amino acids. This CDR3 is CASSPQSSVGTYNEQFF. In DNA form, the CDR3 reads TGTGCCAGCAGCCCCCAGAGTAGCGTGGGAACCTACAATGAGCAGTTCTTC.

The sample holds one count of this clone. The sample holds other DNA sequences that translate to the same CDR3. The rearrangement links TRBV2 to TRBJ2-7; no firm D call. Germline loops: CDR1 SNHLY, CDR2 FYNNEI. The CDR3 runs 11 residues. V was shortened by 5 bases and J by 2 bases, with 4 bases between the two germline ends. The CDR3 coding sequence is TGTGCCAGCAGTCGCACCTACGAGCAGTACTTC. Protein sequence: CASSRTYEQYF.

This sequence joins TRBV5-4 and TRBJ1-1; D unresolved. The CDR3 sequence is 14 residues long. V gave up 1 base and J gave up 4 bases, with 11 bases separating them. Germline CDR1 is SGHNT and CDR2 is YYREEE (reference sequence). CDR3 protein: CASSLPGPGTEAFF. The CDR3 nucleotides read TGTGCCAGCAGCTTGCCCGGTCCCGGCACTGAAGCTTTCTTT.

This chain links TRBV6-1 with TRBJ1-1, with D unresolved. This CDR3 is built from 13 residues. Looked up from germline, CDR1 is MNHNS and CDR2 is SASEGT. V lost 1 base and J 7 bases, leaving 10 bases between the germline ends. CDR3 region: CASSEVRAFEAFF. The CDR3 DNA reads TGTGCCAGCAGTGAAGTGAGGGCTTTTGAAGCTTTCTTT.

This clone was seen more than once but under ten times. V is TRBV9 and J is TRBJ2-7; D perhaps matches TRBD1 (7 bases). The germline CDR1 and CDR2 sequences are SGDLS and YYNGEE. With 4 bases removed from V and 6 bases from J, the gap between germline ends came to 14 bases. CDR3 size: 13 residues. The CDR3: CASSTGTAGEQYF. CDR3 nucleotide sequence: TGTGCCAGCAGCACGGGGACAGCGGGCGAGCAGTACTTC.

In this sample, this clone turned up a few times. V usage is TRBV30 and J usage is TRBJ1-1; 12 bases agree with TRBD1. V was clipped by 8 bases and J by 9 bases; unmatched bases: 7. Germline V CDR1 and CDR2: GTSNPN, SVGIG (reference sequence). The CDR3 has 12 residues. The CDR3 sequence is CARSGTGGKAFF. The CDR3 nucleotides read TGTGCCCGGTCCGGGACAGGGGGCAAAGCTTTCTTT.

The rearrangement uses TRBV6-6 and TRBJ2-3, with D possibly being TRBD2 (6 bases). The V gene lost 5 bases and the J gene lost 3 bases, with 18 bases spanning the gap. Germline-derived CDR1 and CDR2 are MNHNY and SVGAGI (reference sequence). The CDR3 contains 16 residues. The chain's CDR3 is CASSLHERAYTDTQYF. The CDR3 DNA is TGTGCCAGCAGTCTCCACGAGCGGGCCTATACAGATACGCAGTATTTT.

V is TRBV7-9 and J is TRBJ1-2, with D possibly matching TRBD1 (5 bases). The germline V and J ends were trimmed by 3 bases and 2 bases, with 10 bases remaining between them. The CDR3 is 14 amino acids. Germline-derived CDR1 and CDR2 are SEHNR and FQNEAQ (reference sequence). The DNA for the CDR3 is TGTGCCAGCAGCTTGGACATTTTAAACTATGGCTACACCTTC. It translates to CASSLDILNYGYTF.

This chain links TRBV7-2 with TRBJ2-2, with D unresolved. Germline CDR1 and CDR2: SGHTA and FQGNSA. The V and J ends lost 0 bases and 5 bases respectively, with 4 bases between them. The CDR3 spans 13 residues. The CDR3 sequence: CASSLAATGELFF. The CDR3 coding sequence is TGTGCCAGCAGCTTAGCAGCGACCGGGGAGCTGTTTTTT.